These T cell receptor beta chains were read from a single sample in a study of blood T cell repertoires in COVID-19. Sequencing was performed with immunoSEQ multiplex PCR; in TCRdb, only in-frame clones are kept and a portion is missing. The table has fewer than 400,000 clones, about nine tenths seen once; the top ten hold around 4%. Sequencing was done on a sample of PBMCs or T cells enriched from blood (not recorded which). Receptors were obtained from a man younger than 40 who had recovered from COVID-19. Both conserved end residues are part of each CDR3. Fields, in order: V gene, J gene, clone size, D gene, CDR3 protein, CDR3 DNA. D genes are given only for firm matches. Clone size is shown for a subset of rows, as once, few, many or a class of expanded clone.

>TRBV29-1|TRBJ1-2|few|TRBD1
CSVDGRAGGCGYTF
TGCAGCGTTGACGGGCGGGCAGGGGGCTGTGGCTACACCTTC
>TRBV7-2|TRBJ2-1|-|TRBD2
CASSSGTSLGREQFF
TGTGCCAGCAGCTCAGGGACTAGCCTGGGTCGCGAGCAGTTCTTC
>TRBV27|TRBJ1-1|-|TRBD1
CASRNRDRGEAFF
TGTGCCAGCAGGAACCGGGACAGGGGTGAAGCTTTCTTT
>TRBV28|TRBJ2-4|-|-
CASSFGPINIQYF
TGTGCCAGCAGTTTTGGCCCCATAAACATTCAGTACTTC
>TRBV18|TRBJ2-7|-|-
CASSSLTGSSYEQYF
TGTGCCAGCTCATCACTGACTGGGAGCTCCTACGAGCAGTACTTC
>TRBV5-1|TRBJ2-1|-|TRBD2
CASSLGGTSGYNEQFF
TGCGCCAGCAGCTTGGGAGGGACTAGCGGGTACAATGAGCAGTTCTTC
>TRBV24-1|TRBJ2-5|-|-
CATSDLRGGHHQETQYF
TGTGCCACCAGTGATTTAAGGGGGGGACACCACCAAGAGACCCAGTACTTC
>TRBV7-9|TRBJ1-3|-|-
CASSRSGGREYRVGNTIYF
TGTGCCAGCAGCCGTAGTGGGGGACGGGAGTACCGCGTCGGAAACACCATATATTTT
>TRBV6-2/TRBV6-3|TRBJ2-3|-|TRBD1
CASSYSTGVSTDTQYF
TGTGCCAGCAGTTACTCAACAGGGGTTAGCACAGATACGCAGTATTTT
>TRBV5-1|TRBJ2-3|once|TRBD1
CASRRTGSTDTQYF
TGCGCCAGCAGGCGGACAGGGAGTACAGATACGCAGTATTTT
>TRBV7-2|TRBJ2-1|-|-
CASSFEAIYNEQFF
TGTGCCAGCAGCTTCGAGGCCATATACAATGAGCAGTTCTTC
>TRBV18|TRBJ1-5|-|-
CASSLEGGILQPQHF
TGTGCCAGCTCGCTTGAGGGGGGGATATTACAGCCCCAGCATTTT
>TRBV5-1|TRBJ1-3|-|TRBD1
CASSLGQLFLGNTIYF
TGCGCCAGCAGCCTGGGACAGCTTTTTCTCGGAAACACCATATATTTT
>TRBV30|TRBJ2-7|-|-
CAWSVGAAYEQYF
TGTGCCTGGAGTGTTGGGGCCGCCTACGAGCAGTACTTC
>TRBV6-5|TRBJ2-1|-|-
CASSLHNEQFF
TGTGCCAGCAGTCTTCACAATGAGCAGTTCTTC
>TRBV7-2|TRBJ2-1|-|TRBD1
CASSRRQGVSEQFF
TGTGCCAGCAGCCGCAGACAGGGAGTGAGTGAGCAGTTCTTC
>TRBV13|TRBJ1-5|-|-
CASSLGRNLGRDQPQHF
TGTGCCAGCAGCTTAGGTAGGAATCTTGGCAGGGATCAGCCCCAGCATTTT
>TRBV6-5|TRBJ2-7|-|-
CASSPGTRYYEQYF
TGTGCCAGCAGCCCCGGGACAAGATACTACGAGCAGTACTTC
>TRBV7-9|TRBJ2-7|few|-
CASSWRAAITSEQYF
TGTGCCAGCAGCTGGAGAGCAGCGATAACCTCAGAGCAGTACTTC
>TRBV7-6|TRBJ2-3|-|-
CASSLIPYTDTQYF
TGTGCCAGCAGCTTAATCCCTTACACAGATACGCAGTATTTT
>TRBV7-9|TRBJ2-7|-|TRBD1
CASSLNRGRDEQYF
TGTGCCAGCAGCTTAAACAGGGGGCGCGACGAGCAGTACTTC
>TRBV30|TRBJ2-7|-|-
CAWTDSYEQYF
TGTGCCTGGACAGACTCCTACGAGCAGTACTTC
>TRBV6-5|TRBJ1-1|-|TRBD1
CASSRQGAYRAFF
TGTGCCAGCAGTCGACAGGGGGCGTACCGGGCTTTCTTT
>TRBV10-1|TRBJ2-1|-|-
CASSPHGNEQFF
TGCGCCAGCAGTCCTCACGGGAATGAGCAGTTCTTC
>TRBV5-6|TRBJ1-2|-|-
CASSLVGGGANYGYTF
TGTGCCAGCAGCTTGGTGGGCGGAGGGGCTAACTATGGCTACACCTTC
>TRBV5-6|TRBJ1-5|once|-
CASSLQGNQPQHF
TGTGCCAGCAGCCTTCAGGGCAATCAGCCCCAGCATTTT
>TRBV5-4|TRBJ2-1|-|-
CASSLDSYNEQFF
TGTGCCAGCAGCCTGGACAGCTACAATGAGCAGTTCTTC
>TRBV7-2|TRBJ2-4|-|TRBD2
CASSLRAGGPGENIQYF
TGTGCCAGCAGCTTAAGGGCGGGAGGGCCCGGGGAAAACATTCAGTACTTC
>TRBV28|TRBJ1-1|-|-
CASSWGGPNTEAFF
TGTGCCAGCAGTTGGGGGGGACCGAACACTGAAGCTTTCTTT
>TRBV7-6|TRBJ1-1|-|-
CASSLAQRTEAFF
TGTGCCAGCAGCTTAGCACAGAGAACTGAAGCTTTCTTT
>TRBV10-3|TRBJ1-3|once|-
CATQDSGNTIYF
TGTGCCACACAGGACTCTGGAAACACCATATATTTT
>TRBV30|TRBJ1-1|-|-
CACTITGICFF
TGTGCCTGTACTATTACAGGGATTTGTTTCTTT
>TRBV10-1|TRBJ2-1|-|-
CASQRAGGLEQFF
TGCGCCAGCCAGCGGGCAGGGGGGTTGGAGCAGTTCTTC
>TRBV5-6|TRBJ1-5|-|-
CASSLAQANQPQHF
TGTGCCAGCAGCTTGGCTCAGGCAAATCAGCCCCAGCATTTT
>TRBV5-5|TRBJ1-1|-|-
CASSLTSDTEAFF
TGTGCCAGCAGCTTGACGTCGGACACTGAAGCTTTCTTT
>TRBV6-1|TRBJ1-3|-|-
CASSELRRRNTIYF
TGTGCCAGCAGTGAGCTGAGGCGGCGAAACACCATATATTTT
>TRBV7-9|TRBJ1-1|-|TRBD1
CASGDRGFTEAFF
TGTGCCAGCGGGGACAGGGGATTCACTGAAGCTTTCTTT
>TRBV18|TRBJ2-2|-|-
CASSLRTSWNTGELFF
TGTGCCAGCTCCCTCAGGACATCATGGAACACCGGGGAGCTGTTTTTT
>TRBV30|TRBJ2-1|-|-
CALVGGVRDYNEQFF
TGTGCCCTGGTGGGAGGAGTAAGGGACTACAATGAGCAGTTCTTC
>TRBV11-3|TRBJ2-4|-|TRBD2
CASSSTGTSGRFAKNIQYF
TGTGCCAGCAGCTCAACGGGGACTAGCGGGAGGTTTGCCAAAAACATTCAGTACTTC
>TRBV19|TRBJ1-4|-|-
CASTPGGTTNEKLFF
TGTGCCAGTACCCCCGGGGGTACAACTAATGAAAAACTGTTTTTT